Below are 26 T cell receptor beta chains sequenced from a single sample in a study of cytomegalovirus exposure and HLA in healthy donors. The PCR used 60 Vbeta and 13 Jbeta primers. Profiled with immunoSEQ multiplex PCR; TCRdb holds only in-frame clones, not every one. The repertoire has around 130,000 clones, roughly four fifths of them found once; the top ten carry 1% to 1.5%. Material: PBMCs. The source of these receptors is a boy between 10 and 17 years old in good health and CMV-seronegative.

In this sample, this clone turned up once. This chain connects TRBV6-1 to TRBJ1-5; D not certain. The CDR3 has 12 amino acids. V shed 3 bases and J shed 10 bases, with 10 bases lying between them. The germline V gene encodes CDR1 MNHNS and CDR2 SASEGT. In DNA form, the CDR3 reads TGTGCCAGCAGTGAGGAGGTTCGACCCCAGCATTTT. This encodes CASSEEVRPQHF.

CDR3 loop: CASSYLAGGADTQYF. Here the CDR3 DNA reads TGTGCCAGCAGTTACTTAGCGGGGGGGGCAGATACGCAGTATTTT. This chain links TRBV6-6 with TRBJ2-3, with 11 bases aligning to TRBD2. CDR3 length: 15 residues. Germline V lookup: CDR1 MNHNY, CDR2 SVGAGI (reference sequence). Trimming removed 1 base from V and 4 bases from J; junction bases left unmatched: 1.

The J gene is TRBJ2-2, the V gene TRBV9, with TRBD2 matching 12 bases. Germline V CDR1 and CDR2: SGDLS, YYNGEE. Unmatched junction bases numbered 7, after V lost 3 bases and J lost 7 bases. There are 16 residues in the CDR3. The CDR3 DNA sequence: TGTGCCAGCAGCGGACCTAGCGGGAGGGCTGACGGGGAGCTGTTTTTT. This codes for CASSGPSGRADGELFF.

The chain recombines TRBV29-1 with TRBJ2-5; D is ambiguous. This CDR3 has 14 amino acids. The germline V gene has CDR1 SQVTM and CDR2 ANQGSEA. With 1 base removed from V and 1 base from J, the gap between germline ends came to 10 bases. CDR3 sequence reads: CSVEGPVSQETQYF. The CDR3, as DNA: TGCAGCGTTGAAGGGCCAGTCTCCCAAGAGACCCAGTACTTC.

The CDR3 DNA is TGCGCCAGCAGCCCGGCGACTAGCGGGAGGTTCAATGAGCAGTTCTTC. It encodes CASSPATSGRFNEQFF. The chain uses TRBV5-1 and TRBJ2-1; 13 nucleotides line up with TRBD2. CDR3 size: 16 residues. Trimming removed 4 bases from V and 6 bases from J; junction bases left unmatched: 7. Germline-derived CDR1 and CDR2 are SGHRS and YFSETQ.

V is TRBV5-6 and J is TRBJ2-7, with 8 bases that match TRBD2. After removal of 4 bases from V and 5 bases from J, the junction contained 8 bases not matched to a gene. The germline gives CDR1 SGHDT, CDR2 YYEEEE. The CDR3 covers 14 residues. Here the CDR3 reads CASSEGTRIDEQYF. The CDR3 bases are TGTGCCAGCAGCGAAGGGACTAGAATAGACGAGCAGTACTTC.

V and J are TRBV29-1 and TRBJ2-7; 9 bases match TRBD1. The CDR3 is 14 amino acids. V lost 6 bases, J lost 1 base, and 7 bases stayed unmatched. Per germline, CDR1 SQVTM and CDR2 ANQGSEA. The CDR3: CSVATGTGSYEQYF. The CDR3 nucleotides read TGCAGCGTAGCAACCGGGACAGGGTCCTACGAGCAGTACTTC.

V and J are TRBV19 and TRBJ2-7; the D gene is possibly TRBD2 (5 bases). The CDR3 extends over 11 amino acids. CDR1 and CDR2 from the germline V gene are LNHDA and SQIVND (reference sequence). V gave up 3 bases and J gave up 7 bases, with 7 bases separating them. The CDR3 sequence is CASSITGEQYF. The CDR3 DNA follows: TGTGCCAGTAGTATTACGGGGGAGCAGTACTTC.

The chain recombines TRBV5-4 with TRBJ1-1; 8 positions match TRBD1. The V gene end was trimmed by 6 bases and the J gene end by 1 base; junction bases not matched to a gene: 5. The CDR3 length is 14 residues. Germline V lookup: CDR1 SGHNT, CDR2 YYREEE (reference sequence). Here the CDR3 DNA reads TGTGCCAGCAAAACCGGGACAGGGAACACTGAAGCTTTCTTT. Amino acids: CASKTGTGNTEAFF.

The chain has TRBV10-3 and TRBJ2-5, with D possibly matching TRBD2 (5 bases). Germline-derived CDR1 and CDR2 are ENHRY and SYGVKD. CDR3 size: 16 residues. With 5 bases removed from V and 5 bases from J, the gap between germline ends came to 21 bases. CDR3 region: CAISSPTSRGLETQYF. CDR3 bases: TGTGCCATCAGTTCGCCGACCAGTCGGGGATTGGAGACCCAGTACTTC.

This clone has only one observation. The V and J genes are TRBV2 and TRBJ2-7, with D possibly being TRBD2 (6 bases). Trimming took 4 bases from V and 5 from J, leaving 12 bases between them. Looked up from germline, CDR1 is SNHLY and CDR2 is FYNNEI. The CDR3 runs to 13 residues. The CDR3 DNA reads TGTGCCAGCAGTGGACTGGAGGGTGACGAGCAGTACTTC. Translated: CASSGLEGDEQYF.

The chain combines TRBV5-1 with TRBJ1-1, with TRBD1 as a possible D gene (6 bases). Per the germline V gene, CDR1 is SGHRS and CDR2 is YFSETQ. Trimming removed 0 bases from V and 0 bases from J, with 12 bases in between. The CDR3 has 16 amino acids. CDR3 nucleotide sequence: TGCGCCAGCAGCTTGGCCGTGGGGGCGGTGAACACTGAAGCTTTCTTT. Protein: CASSLAVGAVNTEAFF.

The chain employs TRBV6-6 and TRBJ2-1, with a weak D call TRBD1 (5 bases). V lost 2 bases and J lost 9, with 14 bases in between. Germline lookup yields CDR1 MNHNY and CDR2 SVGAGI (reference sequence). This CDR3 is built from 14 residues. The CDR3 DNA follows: TGTGCCAGCAGTTACAGCAGGGATGTGCCTGAGCAGTTCTTC. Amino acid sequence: CASSYSRDVPEQFF.

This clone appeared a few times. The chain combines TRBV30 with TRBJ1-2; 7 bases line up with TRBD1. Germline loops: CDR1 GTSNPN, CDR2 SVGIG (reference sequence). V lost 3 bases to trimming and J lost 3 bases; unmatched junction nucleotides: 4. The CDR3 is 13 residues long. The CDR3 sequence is CAWRDRVDYGYTF. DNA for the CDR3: TGTGCCTGGAGAGACAGGGTAGACTATGGCTACACCTTC.

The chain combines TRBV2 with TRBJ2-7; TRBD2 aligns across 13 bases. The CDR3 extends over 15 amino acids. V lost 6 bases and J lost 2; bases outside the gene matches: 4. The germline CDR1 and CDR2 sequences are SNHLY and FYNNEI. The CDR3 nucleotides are TGTGCCAGCAGCTACGGACTAGCGGGGGCCTACGAGCAGTACTTC. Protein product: CASSYGLAGAYEQYF.

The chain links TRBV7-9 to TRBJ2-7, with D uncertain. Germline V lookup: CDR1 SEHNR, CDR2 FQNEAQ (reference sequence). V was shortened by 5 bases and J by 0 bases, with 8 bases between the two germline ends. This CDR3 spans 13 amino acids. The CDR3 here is CASSSPSSYEQYF. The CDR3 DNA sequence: TGTGCCAGCAGCAGCCCAAGCTCCTACGAGCAGTACTTC. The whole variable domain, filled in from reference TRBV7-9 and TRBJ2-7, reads DTGVSQNPRHKITKRGQNVTFRCDPISEHNRLYWYRQTLGQGPEFLTYFQNEAQLEKSRLLSDRFSAERPKGSFSTLEIQRTEQGDSAMYLCASSSPSSYEQYFGPGTRLTVT.

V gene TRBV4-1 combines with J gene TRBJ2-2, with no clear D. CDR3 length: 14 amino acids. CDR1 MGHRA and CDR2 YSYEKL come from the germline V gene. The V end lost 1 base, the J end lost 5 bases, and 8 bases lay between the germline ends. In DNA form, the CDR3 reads TGCGCCAGCAGCCAAGTGTCAGGAACCGGGGAGCTGTTTTTT. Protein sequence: CASSQVSGTGELFF.

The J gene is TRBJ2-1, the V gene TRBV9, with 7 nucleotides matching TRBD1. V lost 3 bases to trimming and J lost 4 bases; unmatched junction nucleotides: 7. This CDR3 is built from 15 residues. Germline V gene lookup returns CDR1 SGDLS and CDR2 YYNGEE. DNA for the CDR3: TGTGCCAGCAGCGCCCCCCGACAGGGTTACAATGAGCAGTTCTTC. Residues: CASSAPRQGYNEQFF. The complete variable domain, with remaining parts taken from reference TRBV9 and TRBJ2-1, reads DSGVTQTPKHLITATGQRVTLRCSPRSGDLSVYWYQQSLDQGLQFLIQYYNGEERAKGNILERFSAQQFPDLHSELNLSSLELGDSALYFCASSAPRQGYNEQFFGPGTRLTVL.

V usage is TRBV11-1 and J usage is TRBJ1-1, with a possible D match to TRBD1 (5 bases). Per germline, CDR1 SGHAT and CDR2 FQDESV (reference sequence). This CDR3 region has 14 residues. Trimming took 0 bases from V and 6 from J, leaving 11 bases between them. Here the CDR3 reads CASSLAGGTAEAFF. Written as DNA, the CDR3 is TGTGCCAGCAGCTTAGCGGGGGGAACGGCTGAAGCTTTCTTT.

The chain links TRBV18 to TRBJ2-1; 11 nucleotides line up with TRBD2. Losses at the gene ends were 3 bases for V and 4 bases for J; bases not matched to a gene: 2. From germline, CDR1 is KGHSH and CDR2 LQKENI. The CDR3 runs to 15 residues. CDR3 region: CASSPRLAGYNEQFF. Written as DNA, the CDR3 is TGTGCCAGCTCACCGCGACTAGCGGGGTACAATGAGCAGTTCTTC.

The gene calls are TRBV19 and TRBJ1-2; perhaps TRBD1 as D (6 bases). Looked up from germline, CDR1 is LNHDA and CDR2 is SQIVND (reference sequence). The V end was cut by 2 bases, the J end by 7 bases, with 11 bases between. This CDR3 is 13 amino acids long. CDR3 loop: CASSICGGCGYTF. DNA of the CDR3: TGTGCCAGTAGTATATGCGGGGGCTGTGGCTACACCTTC.

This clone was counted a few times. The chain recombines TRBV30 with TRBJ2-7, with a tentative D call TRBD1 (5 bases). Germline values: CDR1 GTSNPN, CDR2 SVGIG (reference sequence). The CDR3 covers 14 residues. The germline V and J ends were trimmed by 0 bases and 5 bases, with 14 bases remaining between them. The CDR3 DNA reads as TGTGCCTGGAGTGTTTTACAGGAGCGCGACGAGCAGTACTTC. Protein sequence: CAWSVLQERDEQYF.

The CDR3 DNA reads TGTGCCAGCAGGAGGGACAGCTCCTACAATGAGCAGTTCTTC. This codes for CASRRDSSYNEQFF. This rearrangement joins TRBV2 to TRBJ2-1; 7 bases are shared with TRBD1. From germline, CDR1 is SNHLY and CDR2 FYNNEI. This CDR3 has 14 residues. J lost 0 bases, V lost 6 bases, and 2 bases had no gene match.

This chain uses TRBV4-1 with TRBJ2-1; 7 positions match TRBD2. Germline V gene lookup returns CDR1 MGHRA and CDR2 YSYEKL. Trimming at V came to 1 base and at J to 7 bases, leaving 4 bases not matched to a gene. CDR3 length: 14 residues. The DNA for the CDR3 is TGCGCCAGCAGCCAAGCCGAGCGGGATAATGAGCAGTTCTTC. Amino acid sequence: CASSQAERDNEQFF.

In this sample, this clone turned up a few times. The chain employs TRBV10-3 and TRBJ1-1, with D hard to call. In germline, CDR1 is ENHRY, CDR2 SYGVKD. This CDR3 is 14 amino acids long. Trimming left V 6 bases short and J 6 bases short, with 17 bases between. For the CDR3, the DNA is TGTGCCATCAGCCCGGGTCCCGGAGCCTCTGAAGCTTTCTTT. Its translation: CAISPGPGASEAFF.

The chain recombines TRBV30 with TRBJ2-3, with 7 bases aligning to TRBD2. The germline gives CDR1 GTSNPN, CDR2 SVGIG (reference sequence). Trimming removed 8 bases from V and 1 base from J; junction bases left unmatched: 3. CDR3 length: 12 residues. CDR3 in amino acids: CASGTRTDTQYF. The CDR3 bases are TGTGCCAGCGGGACTCGCACAGATACGCAGTATTTT.